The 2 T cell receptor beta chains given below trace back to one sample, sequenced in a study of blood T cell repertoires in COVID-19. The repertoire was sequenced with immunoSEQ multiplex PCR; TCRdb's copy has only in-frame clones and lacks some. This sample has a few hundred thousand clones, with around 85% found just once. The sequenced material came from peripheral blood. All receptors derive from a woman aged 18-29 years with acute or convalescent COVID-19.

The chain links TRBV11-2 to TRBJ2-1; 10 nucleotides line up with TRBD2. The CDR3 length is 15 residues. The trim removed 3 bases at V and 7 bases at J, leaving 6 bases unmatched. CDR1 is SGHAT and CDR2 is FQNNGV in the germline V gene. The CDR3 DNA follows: TGTGCCAGCAGCTTCGGACTAGCGGCCTTAAATGAGCAGTTCTTC. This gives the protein CASSFGLAALNEQFF.

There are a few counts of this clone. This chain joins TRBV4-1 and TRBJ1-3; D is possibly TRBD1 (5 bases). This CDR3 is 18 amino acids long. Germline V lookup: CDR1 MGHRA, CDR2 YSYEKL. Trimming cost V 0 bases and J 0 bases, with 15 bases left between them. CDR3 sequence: CASSQDGTRAFSGNTIYF. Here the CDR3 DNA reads TGCGCCAGCAGCCAAGATGGCACCAGGGCCTTCTCTGGAAACACCATATATTTT.